Listed here are 9 T cell receptor beta chains from one sample, sequenced in a study of shared clonotypes between healthy human individuals. Profiling relied on immunoSEQ multiplex PCR, and the TCRdb table lists in-frame clones only, not all of them. The sample records approximately 740,000 clones, roughly 70% being singletons. Sequenced input: memory CD4+ T cells sorted from blood. Specified subset: CD45RA-negative fraction. The receptors derive from a woman between 25 and 40 years old in good health.

This clone occurred a few times. The chain joins TRBV29-1 to TRBJ2-7, with 8 positions matching TRBD1. Trimming took 0 bases from V and 4 from J; bases not matched to a gene: 8. Germline V gene data show CDR1 as SQVTM and CDR2 as ANQGSEA. This CDR3 region has 15 residues. The CDR3 is CSVEDRPGGTYEQYF. The CDR3 region has the DNA TGCAGCGTTGAAGATAGGCCAGGGGGCACATACGAGCAGTACTTC.

The chain employs TRBV6-1 and TRBJ2-5; the D is unclear. Trimming left V 2 bases short and J 6 bases short, with 13 bases between. Germline CDR1 reads MNHNS; CDR2 reads SASEGT. CDR3 length: 14 residues. The CDR3 sequence is CASSESVTVQTQYF. CDR3 DNA: TGTGCCAGCAGTGAATCGGTCACTGTGCAGACCCAGTACTTC.

CDR3 protein: CASSHTSGSYNEQFF. CDR3 bases: TGTGCCAGCAGTCACACTAGCGGGTCCTACAATGAGCAGTTCTTC. This chain uses TRBV7-6 with TRBJ2-1; 9 bases agree with TRBD2. V was pared by 6 bases and J by 1 base, with 4 bases of the junction left unmatched. The germline V gene encodes CDR1 SGHVS and CDR2 FNYEAQ. This CDR3 contains 15 residues.

This clone has just one count. J is TRBJ2-3 and V is TRBV15; no firm D call. CDR3 length: 14 residues. The germline V and J ends were trimmed by 5 bases and 2 bases, with 11 bases remaining between them. The germline V gene has CDR1 LNHNV and CDR2 YYDKDF (reference sequence). Here the CDR3 reads CATSLSWTTDTQYF. The CDR3 nucleotides read TGTGCCACCAGCCTCTCCTGGACCACAGATACGCAGTATTTT.

V usage is TRBV18 and J usage is TRBJ2-7; D may be TRBD2 (6 bases). There are 14 residues in the CDR3. Trimming cost V 1 base and J 6 bases, with 13 bases left between them. The germline gives CDR1 KGHSH, CDR2 LQKENI. CDR3 in DNA: TGTGCCAGCTCACCACAGGCAGGACTAACCGAGCAGTACTTC. Its translation: CASSPQAGLTEQYF.

The chain combines TRBV6-6 with TRBJ2-1, with D unclear. The CDR3 spans 14 residues. CDR1 MNHNY and CDR2 SVGAGI come from the germline V gene (reference sequence). Deletions cut 4 bases from V and 6 bases from J, with 13 bases between. The CDR3 reads CASSLPTVGNEQFF. CDR3 coding DNA: TGTGCCAGCAGTTTACCGACGGTGGGCAATGAGCAGTTCTTC.

The chain links TRBV6-6 to TRBJ2-5; TRBD1 agrees at 10 bases. CDR1 and CDR2 from the germline V gene are MNHNY and SVGAGI (reference sequence). V lost 6 bases, J lost 2 bases, and 3 bases stayed unmatched. The CDR3 loop spans 14 amino acids. As DNA, the CDR3 is TGTGCCAGCAGGCGGACAGGGGGTCAAGAGACCCAGTACTTC. It codes for CASRRTGGQETQYF.

The chain uses TRBV28 and TRBJ2-1, with D tentatively TRBD2 (5 bases). The CDR3 totals 14 residues. Germline loops: CDR1 MDHEN, CDR2 SYDVKM. With 7 bases removed from V and 7 bases from J, the gap between germline ends came to 17 bases. CDR3 sequence reads: CASTTSGFGNEQFF. CDR3 coding DNA: TGTGCCAGCACCACCTCGGGATTCGGGAATGAGCAGTTCTTC.

This chain links TRBV2 with TRBJ2-3; TRBD2 aligns across 7 bases. This CDR3 contains 15 residues. Germline V gives CDR1 SNHLY, CDR2 FYNNEI. V was pared by 5 bases and J by 4 bases, with 9 bases of the junction left unmatched. CDR3 in amino acids: CASSRLAAVPDTQYF. For the CDR3, the DNA is TGTGCCAGCAGTCGCCTAGCGGCCGTCCCAGATACGCAGTATTTT.